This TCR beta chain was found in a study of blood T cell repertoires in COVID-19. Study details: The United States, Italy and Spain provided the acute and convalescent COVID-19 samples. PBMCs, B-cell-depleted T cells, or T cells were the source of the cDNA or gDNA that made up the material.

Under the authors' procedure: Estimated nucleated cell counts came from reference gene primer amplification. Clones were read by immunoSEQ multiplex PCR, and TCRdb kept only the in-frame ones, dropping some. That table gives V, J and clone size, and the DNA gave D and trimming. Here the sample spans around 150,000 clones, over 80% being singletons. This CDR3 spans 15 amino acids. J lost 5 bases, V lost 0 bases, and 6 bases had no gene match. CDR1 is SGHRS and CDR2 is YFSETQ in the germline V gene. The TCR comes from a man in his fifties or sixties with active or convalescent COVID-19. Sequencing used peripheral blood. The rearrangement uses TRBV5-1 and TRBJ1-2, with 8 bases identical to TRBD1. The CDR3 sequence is CASSLAAGGVYGYTF. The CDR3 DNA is TGCGCCAGCAGCTTGGCGGCAGGGGGCGTTTATGGCTACACCTTC.